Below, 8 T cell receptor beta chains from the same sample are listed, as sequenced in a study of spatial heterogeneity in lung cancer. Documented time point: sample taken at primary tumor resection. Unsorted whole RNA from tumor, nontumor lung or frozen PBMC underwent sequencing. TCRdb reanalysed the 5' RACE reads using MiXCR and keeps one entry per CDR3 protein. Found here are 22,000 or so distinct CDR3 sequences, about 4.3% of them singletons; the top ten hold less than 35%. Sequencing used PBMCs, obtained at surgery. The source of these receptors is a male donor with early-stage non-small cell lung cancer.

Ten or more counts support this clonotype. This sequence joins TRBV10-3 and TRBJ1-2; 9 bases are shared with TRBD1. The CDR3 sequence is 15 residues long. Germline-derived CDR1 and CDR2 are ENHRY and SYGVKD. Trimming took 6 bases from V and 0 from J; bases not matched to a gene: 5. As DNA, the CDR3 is TGTGCCATCAGGGGACAGGGAGACTCTAACTATGGCTACACCTTC. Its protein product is CAIRGQGDSNYGYTF.

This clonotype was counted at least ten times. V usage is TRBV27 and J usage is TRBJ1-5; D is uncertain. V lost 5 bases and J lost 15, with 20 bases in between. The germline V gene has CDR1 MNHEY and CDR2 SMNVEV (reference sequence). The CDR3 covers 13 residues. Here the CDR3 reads CASSAGEPAQAHF. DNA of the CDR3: TGTGCCAGCAGTGCTGGGGAGCCAGCTCAGGCGCATTTT.

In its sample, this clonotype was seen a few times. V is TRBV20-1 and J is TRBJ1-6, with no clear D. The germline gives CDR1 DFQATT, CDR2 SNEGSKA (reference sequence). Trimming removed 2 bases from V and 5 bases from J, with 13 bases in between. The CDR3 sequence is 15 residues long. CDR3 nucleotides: TGCAGTGCTAGAAGGCGAGGGTTTGATAATTCACCCCTCCACTTT. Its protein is CSARRRGFDNSPLHF.

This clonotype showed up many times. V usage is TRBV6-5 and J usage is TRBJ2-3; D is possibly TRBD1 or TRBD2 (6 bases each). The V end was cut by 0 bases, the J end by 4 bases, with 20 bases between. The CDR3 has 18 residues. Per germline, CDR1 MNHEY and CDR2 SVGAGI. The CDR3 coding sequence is TGTGCCAGCAGTTACTCATCATGGGGGGCCTGGGACGCAGATACGCAGTATTTT. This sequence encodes CASSYSSWGAWDADTQYF.

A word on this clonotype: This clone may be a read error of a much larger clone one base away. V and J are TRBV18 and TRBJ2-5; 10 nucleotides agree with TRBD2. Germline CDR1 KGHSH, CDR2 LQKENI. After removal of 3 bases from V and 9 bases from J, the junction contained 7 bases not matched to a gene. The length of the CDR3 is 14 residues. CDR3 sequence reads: CASSPPSGSESQYF. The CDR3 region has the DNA TGTGCCAGCTCACCTCCTAGCGGGAGCGAGTCCCAGTACTTC.

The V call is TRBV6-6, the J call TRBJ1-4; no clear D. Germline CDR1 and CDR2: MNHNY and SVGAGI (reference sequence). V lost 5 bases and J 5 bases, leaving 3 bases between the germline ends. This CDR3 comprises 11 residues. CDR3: CASSLNEKLFF. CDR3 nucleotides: TGTGCCAGCAGTCTCAATGAAAAACTGTTTTTT.

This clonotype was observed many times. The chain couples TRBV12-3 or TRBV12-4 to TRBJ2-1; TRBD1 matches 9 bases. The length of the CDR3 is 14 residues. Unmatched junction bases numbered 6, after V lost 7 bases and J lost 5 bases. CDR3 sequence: CASTRTGANNEQFF. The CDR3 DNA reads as TGTGCCAGCACCCGGACAGGGGCCAACAATGAGCAGTTCTTC.

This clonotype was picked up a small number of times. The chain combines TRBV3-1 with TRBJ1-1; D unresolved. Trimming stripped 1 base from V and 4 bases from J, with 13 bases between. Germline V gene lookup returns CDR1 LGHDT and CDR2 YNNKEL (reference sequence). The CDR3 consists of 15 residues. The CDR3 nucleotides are TGTGCCAGCAGCCAAGGCGGGAACTGGGTCACTGAAGCTTTCTTT. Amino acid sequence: CASSQGGNWVTEAFF.